This T cell receptor beta chain was found in a study of identical twins. Study results and limitations: Weaker excess twin sharing was observed in beta out-of-frame sequences. Conclusions relied on cross-sectional statistical analysis, not following the same donors.

The CDR3 is 14 residues long. V lost 3 bases and J lost 8, with 16 bases in between. This clonotype was detected only a few times. Its antigen remains unidentified. Template switching introduced a universal primer site, and the cDNA bore unique molecular identifiers. A single record per CDR3 protein comes from TCRdb applying MiXCR to the 5' RACE reads. Here the sample spans around 1.7 million distinct CDR3 sequences, around a third being singletons. Source material: cord blood. The TCR sequence derives from a newborn girl in good health. The chain couples TRBV12-3 or TRBV12-4 to TRBJ1-2; D possibly corresponds to TRBD1 (6 bases). The CDR3 loop is CASSFRPQGWGYTF. Here the CDR3 DNA reads TGTGCCAGCAGTTTTCGACCACAGGGATGGGGCTACACCTTC.